This entry is about one T cell receptor (beta chain). Profiled with immunoSEQ multiplex PCR; TCRdb holds only in-frame clones, not every one. The table lists more than 150,000 clones, about four fifths of them singletons. The data stem from a study of blood T cell repertoires in COVID-19. Recruited during active infection, patients (from Seattle) were subsequently followed longitudinally. Germline CDR1 and CDR2: SGHKS and YYEKEE (reference sequence). The CDR3 runs 12 residues. Between the trimmed V and J ends, which lost 4 bases and 7 bases, there was a span of 12 bases. The sequence was obtained from a woman of 80 years or more with COVID-19, enrolled during active disease. The chain carries TRBV5-5 and TRBJ2-7; D ambiguous. Sequenced: peripheral blood. The CDR3 spells CASSPRSEEQYF. CDR3 bases: TGTGCCAGCAGCCCGAGGAGCGAAGAGCAGTACTTC.